The clone carrying this T cell receptor beta chain was found once. The entry originates in a study of blood T cell repertoires in COVID-19. The wider study: Some COVID-19 samples were acute and others convalescent; all came from the United States, Italy and Spain.

Per germline, CDR1 SGHNT and CDR2 YYREEE (reference sequence). V shed 5 bases and J 9 bases; nucleotides not matched to a gene: 11. There are 16 residues in the CDR3. In the authors' methods: For nucleated cells, counts were estimated from reference gene primer amplification. Sequencing was performed with immunoSEQ multiplex PCR; in TCRdb, only in-frame clones are kept and a portion is missing. The DNA gave D and trimming, while V, J and clone size come from that table. The repertoire holds about 220,000 clones, 75% to 85% seen once, with 5.2% in the top ten. The receptor was isolated from a woman between 65 and 79 years old with COVID-19, enrolled during active disease. The sequenced material came from peripheral blood. The chain links TRBV5-4 to TRBJ2-1, with 13 bases fitting TRBD2. The CDR3 loop is CASSSGLAGERGEQFF. As DNA, the CDR3 is TGTGCCAGCAGTTCTGGACTAGCGGGAGAAAGAGGTGAGCAGTTCTTC.